The clone carrying this TCR delta chain was counted only a few times. The target antigen is unknown. These data originate in a study of Vδ1+ human thymocytes. Study observations and caveats: Despite high sort purity, about a fifth of thymic T cell receptor delta sequences were Vdelta2. Thymic TRG and TRD repertoires appeared highly polyclonal.

Extracted RNA was reverse transcribed into cDNA. Multiplex PCR used pooled V-gene forward primers and a constant-region reverse primer to amplify CDR3s. TCRdb re-identified clones in the multiplex PCR reads via CATT. The sample yields about 55,000 delta-chain clones, about 15% seen once. The germline V gene has CDR1 TSWWSYY and CDR2 QGS. The V segment lost 2 bases and the J segment 1 base; nucleotides outside the gene matches: 36. This CDR3 has 26 residues. The source is a boy in the first two years of life who had congenital heart surgery. The sample comprised Vdelta1+ gamma-delta thymocytes from the thymus. Specified subset: FACS-sorted CD3+ TCRalphabeta- TCRVdelta1+ TCRVdelta2- thymocytes. The chain employs TRDV1 and TRDJ1; 8 bases match TRDD3. CDR3 nucleotide sequence: TGTGCTCTTGGGGAAACAAAACCCCAATATTCCTCGACATCCCCTACGTGGGGGATCACCACCGATAAACTCATCTTT. This codes for CALGETKPQYSSTSPTWGITTDKLIF.